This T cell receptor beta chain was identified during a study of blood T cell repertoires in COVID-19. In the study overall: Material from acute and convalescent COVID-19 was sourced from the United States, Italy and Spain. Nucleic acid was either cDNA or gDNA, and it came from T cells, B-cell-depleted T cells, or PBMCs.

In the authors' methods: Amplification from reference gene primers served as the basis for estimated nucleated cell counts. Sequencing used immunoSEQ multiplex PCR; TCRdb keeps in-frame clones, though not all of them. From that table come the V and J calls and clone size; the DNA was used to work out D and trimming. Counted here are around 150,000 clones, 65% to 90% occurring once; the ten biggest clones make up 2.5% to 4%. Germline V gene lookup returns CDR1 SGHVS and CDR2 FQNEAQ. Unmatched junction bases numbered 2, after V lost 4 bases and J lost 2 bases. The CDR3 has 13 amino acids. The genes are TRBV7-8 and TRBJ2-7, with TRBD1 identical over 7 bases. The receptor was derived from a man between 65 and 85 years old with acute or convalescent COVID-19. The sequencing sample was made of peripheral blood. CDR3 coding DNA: TGTGCCAGCAGCTCGGGACAGCCCTACGAGCAGTACTTC. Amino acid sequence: CASSSGQPYEQYF.